This is a list of T cell receptor beta chains from one sample in a study of T-cell reconstitution after alpha-beta-depleted transplantation in children. TCRdb independently ran MiXCR on the PCR reads; one entry per CDR3 protein. Of 55,000 to 90,000 distinct CDR3 sequences in the sample, approximately 5% were seen once. The sequenced sample was PBMCs, mostly from graft donor cells, obtained 180 days after TCRalphabeta/CD19-depleted stem cell transplant. The receptors originated from a boy in the first two years of life who had a stem cell transplant for acute myeloid leukemia, so the T cells may come from the graft donor. Both conserved end residues are trimmed from each CDR3. Fields, in order: J gene, V gene, CDR3 length, clone size, CDR3 protein. The size field is filled for only some rows; it gives once, few, many or a size class.

TRBJ2-5 | TRBV20-1 | 12 | many | SARPAWGQETQY
TRBJ1-4 | TRBV4-1 | 13 | many | ASSQAGPINEKLF
TRBJ1-2 | TRBV6-5 | 13 | - | ASSFHLDRDYGYT
TRBJ1-5 | TRBV18 | 12 | many | ASSPQGFDQPQH
TRBJ2-7 | TRBV10-3 | 10 | many | AISPQTYEQY
TRBJ2-5 | TRBV2 | 10 | many | ASGGGQETQY
TRBJ1-2 | TRBV7-6 | 12 | many | ASSLAGRVGDRT
TRBJ1-1 | TRBV29-1 | 9 | many | SAPDGLDAF
TRBJ1-1 | TRBV7-2 | 12 | many | ASSLASQRIEAF
TRBJ2-1 | TRBV10-3 | 12 | many | AISGGGLYNEQF
TRBJ2-1 | TRBV29-1 | 14 | many | SVEGLLAGLRNEQF
TRBJ1-5 | TRBV5-4 | 12 | - | ASSLAGSHQPQH
TRBJ2-5 | TRBV5-1 | 14 | many | ASSNGLAGGQETQY
TRBJ2-1 | TRBV12-3/TRBV12-4 | 12 | many | ASSLRQVYNEQF
TRBJ1-1 | TRBV7-6 | 12 | many | ASSLWAGNTEAF
TRBJ1-5 | TRBV7-2 | 13 | many | ASSSWTAGNQPQH
TRBJ2-5 | TRBV28 | 11 | many | ASSLAHRETQY
TRBJ1-4 | TRBV12-3/TRBV12-4 | 14 | many | ASSFKTDPTREKLF
TRBJ1-1 | TRBV27 | 14 | many | ASSLGPGVTLTEAF
TRBJ2-1 | TRBV29-1 | 11 | many | SVDVGLTNEQF
TRBJ1-1 | TRBV18 | 11 | many | ASSNGLNTEAF
TRBJ2-7 | TRBV4-3 | 14 | many | ASSQDRWGSIYEQY
TRBJ2-7 | TRBV12-3/TRBV12-4 | 12 | many | ASSFPQLPNEQY
TRBJ2-3 | TRBV10-3 | 12 | many | AISEQGSTDTQY
TRBJ2-5 | TRBV7-9 | 14 | - | ASSFSDGGARETQY
TRBJ2-7 | TRBV20-1 | 14 | many | SAREPGQENFSEQY
TRBJ1-2 | TRBV12-3/TRBV12-4 | 11 | many | ASSIRGGYGYT
TRBJ2-5 | TRBV7-2 | 11 | many | ASNAVARQTQY
TRBJ1-5 | TRBV15 | 11 | many | ATSRTEDQPQH
TRBJ1-6 | TRBV27 | 13 | many | ASSFKGAVSSPLH